A selection of T cell receptor beta chains follows, all from one sample in a study of cytomegalovirus exposure and HLA in healthy donors. Repertoires were generated with immunoSEQ multiplex PCR, while TCRdb's copy carries only in-frame clones and drops some. Of 90,000 to 100,000 clones listed, roughly 87% are singletons. Input material: PBMCs. The receptors originated from a man younger than 30 in good health and CMV-seropositive. The CDR3 runs from the conserved cysteine through the conserved F or W. Not every row has a clone size; where given, it reads once, few, many or a size class.

j_call: TRBJ1-1
clone_size: NA
v_call: TRBV5-1
cdr3_aa: CASSQPGQGNTEAFF

j_call: TRBJ2-1
clone_size: once
v_call: TRBV7-9
cdr3_aa: CASIFLEEDLDNEQFF

j_call: TRBJ2-5
clone_size: NA
v_call: TRBV29-1
cdr3_aa: CSVNAGYQETQYF

j_call: TRBJ1-2
clone_size: NA
v_call: TRBV6-1
cdr3_aa: CASSAMLRTDYGYTF

j_call: TRBJ1-5
clone_size: NA
v_call: TRBV27
cdr3_aa: CASRESGGDYSNQPQHF

j_call: TRBJ2-1
clone_size: NA
v_call: TRBV12-2
cdr3_aa: CASRIIAGGPDNEQFF

j_call: TRBJ2-7
clone_size: NA
v_call: TRBV29-1
cdr3_aa: CSVEVAGAYEQYF

j_call: TRBJ2-6
clone_size: NA
v_call: TRBV2
cdr3_aa: CASSADRTSGANVLTF

j_call: TRBJ2-3
clone_size: NA
v_call: TRBV7-8
cdr3_aa: CASSLNSGTGGTDTQYF

j_call: TRBJ2-2
clone_size: NA
v_call: TRBV18
cdr3_aa: CASAEQENTGELFF

j_call: TRBJ2-7
clone_size: NA
v_call: TRBV10-2
cdr3_aa: CASSEFMPRQGNERRIF

j_call: TRBJ1-5
clone_size: few
v_call: TRBV14
cdr3_aa: CASKKWTAISNQPQHF

j_call: TRBJ2-1
clone_size: NA
v_call: TRBV5-4
cdr3_aa: CASENRGSLYLYNEQFF

j_call: TRBJ2-1
clone_size: NA
v_call: TRBV7-9
cdr3_aa: CASSYGTGGYNEQFF

j_call: TRBJ2-3
clone_size: NA
v_call: TRBV7-2
cdr3_aa: CASSLGLSEFTDTQYF

j_call: TRBJ2-1
clone_size: NA
v_call: TRBV27
cdr3_aa: CASSLGGGKNEQFF

j_call: TRBJ2-3
clone_size: NA
v_call: TRBV6-4
cdr3_aa: CASRRTSGGAADHVYF

j_call: TRBJ1-5
clone_size: NA
v_call: TRBV5-1
cdr3_aa: CASSLGQGSNQPQHF

j_call: TRBJ1-4
clone_size: once
v_call: TRBV4-1
cdr3_aa: CASSRTDRGGGEKLFF

j_call: TRBJ1-1
clone_size: once
v_call: TRBV7-2
cdr3_aa: CASSPSPTGMNTEAFF

j_call: TRBJ1-1
clone_size: NA
v_call: TRBV19
cdr3_aa: CASSIGQGDTEAFF

j_call: TRBJ2-7
clone_size: NA
v_call: TRBV19
cdr3_aa: CASSGQGGLFSYEQYF